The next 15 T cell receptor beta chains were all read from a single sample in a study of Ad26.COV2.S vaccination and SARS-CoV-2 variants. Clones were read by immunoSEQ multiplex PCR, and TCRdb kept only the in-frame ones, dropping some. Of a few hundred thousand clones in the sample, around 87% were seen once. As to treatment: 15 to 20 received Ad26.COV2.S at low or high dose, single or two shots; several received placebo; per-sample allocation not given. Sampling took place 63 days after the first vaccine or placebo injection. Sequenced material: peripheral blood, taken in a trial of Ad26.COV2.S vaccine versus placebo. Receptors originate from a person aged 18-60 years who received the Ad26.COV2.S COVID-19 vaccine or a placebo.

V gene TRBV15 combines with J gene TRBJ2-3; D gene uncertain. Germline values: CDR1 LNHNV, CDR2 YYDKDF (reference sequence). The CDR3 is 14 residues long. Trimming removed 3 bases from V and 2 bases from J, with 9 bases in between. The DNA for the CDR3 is TGTGCCACCAGCAGGTACTCGGCCACAGATACGCAGTATTTT. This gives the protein CATSRYSATDTQYF. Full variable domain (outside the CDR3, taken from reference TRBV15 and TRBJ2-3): DAMVIQNPRYQVTQFGKPVTLSCSQTLNHNVMYWYQQKSSQAPKLLFHYYDKDFNNEADTPDNFQSRRPNTSFCFLDIRSPGLGDTAMYLCATSRYSATDTQYFGPGTRLTVL.

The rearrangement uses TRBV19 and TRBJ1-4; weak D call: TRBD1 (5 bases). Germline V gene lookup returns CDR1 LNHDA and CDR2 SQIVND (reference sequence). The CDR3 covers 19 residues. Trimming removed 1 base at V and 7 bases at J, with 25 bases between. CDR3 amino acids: CASSIGPGFTRSWSEKLFF. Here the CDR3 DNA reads TGTGCCAGTAGTATAGGCCCAGGGTTTACTAGGAGTTGGAGTGAAAAACTGTTTTTT. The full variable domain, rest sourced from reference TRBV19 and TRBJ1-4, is DGGITQSPKYLFRKEGQNVTLSCEQNLNHDAMYWYRQDPGQGLRLIYYSQIVNDFQKGDIAEGYSVSREKKESFPLTVTSAQKNPTAFYLCASSIGPGFTRSWSEKLFFGSGTQLSVL.

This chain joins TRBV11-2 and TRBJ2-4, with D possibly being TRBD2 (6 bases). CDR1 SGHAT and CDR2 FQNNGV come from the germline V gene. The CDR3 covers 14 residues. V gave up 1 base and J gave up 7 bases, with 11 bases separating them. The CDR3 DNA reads TGTGCCAGCAGCTTAGTTTCGGGGGTGAACATTCAGTACTTC. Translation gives CASSLVSGVNIQYF.

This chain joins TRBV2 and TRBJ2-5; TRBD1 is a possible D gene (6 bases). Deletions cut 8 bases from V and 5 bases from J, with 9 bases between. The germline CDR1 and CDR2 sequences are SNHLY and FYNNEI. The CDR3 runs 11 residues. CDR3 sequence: CASGRGETQYF. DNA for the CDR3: TGTGCCAGCGGCAGGGGCGAGACCCAGTACTTC.

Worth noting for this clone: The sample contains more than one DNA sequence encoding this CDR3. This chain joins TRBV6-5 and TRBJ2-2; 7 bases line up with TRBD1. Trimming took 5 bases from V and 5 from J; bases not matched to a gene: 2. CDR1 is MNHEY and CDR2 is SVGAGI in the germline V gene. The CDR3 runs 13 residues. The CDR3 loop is CASSLTGTGELFF. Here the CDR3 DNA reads TGTGCCAGCAGTCTGACAGGGACCGGGGAGCTGTTTTTT.

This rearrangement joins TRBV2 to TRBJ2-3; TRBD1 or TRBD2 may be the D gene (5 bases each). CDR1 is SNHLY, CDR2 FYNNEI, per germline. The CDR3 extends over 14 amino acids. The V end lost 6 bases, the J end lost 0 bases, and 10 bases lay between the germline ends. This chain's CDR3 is CASRFGASTDTQYF. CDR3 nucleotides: TGTGCCAGCAGATTCGGGGCTAGCACAGATACGCAGTATTTT.

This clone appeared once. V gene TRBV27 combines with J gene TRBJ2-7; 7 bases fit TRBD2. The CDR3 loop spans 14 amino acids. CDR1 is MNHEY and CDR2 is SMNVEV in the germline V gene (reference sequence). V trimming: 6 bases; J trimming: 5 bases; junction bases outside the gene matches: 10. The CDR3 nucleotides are TGTGCCAGCAGGTGGGGGGGGGAATCCCACGAGCAGTACTTC. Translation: CASRWGGESHEQYF.

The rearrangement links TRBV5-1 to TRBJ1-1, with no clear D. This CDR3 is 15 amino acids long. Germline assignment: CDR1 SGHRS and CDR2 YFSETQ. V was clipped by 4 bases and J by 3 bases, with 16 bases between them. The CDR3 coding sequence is TGCGCCAGCAGCCATGGAGCAAACGGGGACACTGAAGCTTTCTTT. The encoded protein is CASSHGANGDTEAFF.

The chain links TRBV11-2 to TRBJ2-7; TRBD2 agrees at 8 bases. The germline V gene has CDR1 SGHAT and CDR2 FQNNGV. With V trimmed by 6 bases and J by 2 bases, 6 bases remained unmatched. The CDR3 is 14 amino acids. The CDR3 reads CASSARGDTYEQYF. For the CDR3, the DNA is TGTGCCAGCAGTGCGCGGGGGGATACCTACGAGCAGTACTTC.

CDR3 protein: CASSGAEDEQYF. CDR3 coding DNA: TGCGCCAGCAGCGGCGCAGAAGACGAGCAGTACTTC. V usage is TRBV4-1 and J usage is TRBJ2-7; D ambiguous. This CDR3 is built from 12 residues. V lost 5 bases and J lost 5, with 10 bases in between. The germline V gene has CDR1 MGHRA and CDR2 YSYEKL.

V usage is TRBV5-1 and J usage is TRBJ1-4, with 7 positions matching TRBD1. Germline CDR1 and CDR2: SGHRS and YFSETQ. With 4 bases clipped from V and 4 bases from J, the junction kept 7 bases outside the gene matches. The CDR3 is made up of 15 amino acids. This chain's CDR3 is CASSERDSLNEKLFF. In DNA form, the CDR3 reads TGCGCCAGCAGCGAGAGGGACAGCCTTAATGAAAAACTGTTTTTT.

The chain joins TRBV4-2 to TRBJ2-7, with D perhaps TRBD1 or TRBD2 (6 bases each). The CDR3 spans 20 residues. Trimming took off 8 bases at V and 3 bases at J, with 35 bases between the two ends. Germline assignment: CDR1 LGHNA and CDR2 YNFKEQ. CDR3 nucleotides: TGTGCCAGCCTCAACCGGAGGGGGGAATCCCGACTCCCCGTAAACTACGAGCAGTACTTC. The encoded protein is CASLNRRGESRLPVNYEQYF.

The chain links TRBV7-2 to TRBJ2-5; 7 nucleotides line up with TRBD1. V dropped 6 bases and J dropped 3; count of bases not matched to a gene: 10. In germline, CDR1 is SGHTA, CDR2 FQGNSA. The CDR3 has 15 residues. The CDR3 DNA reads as TGTGCCAGCAGTCAAAACGCCGGGACAGAAGAGACCCAGTACTTC. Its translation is CASSQNAGTEETQYF.

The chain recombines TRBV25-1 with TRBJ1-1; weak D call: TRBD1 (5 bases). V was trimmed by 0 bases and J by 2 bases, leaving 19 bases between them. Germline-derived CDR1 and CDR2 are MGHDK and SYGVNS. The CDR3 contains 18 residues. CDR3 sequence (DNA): TGTGCCAGCAGTGAATATTATATAGGAGGGGCCTTAAACACTGAAGCTTTCTTT. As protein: CASSEYYIGGALNTEAFF.

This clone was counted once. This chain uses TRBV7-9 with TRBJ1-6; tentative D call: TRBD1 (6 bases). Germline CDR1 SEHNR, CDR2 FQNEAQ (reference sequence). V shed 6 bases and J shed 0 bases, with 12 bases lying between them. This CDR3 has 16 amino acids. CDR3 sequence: CASRRGASSYNSPLHF. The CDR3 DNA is TGTGCCAGCAGACGGGGGGCGAGCTCCTATAATTCACCCCTCCACTTT. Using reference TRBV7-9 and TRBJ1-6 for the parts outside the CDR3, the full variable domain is DTGVSQNPRHKITKRGQNVTFRCDPISEHNRLYWYRQTLGQGPEFLTYFQNEAQLEKSRLLSDRFSAERPKGSFSTLEIQRTEQGDSAMYLCASRRGASSYNSPLHFGNGTRLTVT.